This T cell receptor (beta chain) was profiled in a study of cytomegalovirus exposure and HLA in healthy donors. PCR amplification relied on 60 Vbeta primers (plus 13 Jbeta primers). Sequenced by immunoSEQ multiplex PCR; TCRdb stores in-frame clones only, minus some. The sample contains 200,000 to 250,000 clones, 70% to 90% of which appear only once. In its sample, this clone was seen once. Germline assignment: CDR1 MNHEY and CDR2 SVGAGI. Trimming cost V 7 bases and J 0 bases, with 12 bases left between them. The length of the CDR3 is 14 residues. The clonotype was recovered from a woman aged 60-75 years in good health and CMV-seropositive. The sequencing sample was made of PBMCs. The genes are TRBV6-5 and TRBJ1-2, with D unresolved. CDR3 sequence (DNA): TGTGCCAGCAAGACTTGGTCTACTAACTATGGCTACACCTTC. Its translation: CASKTWSTNYGYTF.